What follows describes a single TCR beta chain. The antigen remains undetermined. The CDR3 totals 16 residues. Looked up from germline, CDR1 is SGHTS and CDR2 is YDEGEE. V gave up 0 bases and J gave up 3 bases; unmatched junction bases: 6. This record comes from a study of T-cell memory formation after mild COVID-19. Whole-study results and caveats: The study found balanced CD4/CD8 in clones contracting day 15 to 85 and a CD4+ lean in later expanders. The study found contracting CD4+ clones mainly in CM and EM and contracting CD8+ clones in EMRA. The study detected some responding clones in pre-infection memory, suggesting cross-reactive memory joined.

TCRalpha and TCRbeta libraries used 5'RACE with constant-segment primers and UMIs. TCRdb passed the 5' RACE reads through MiXCR, listing each CDR3 protein once. Here the sample spans some 600,000 distinct CDR3 sequences, roughly 17% being singletons. V and J are TRBV5-8 and TRBJ2-7; 10 bases are a match to TRBD2. Sequencing was done on a sample of PBMCs or a T cell subset sorted from them (not recorded which). This TCR was recovered from an adult woman who had mild COVID-19 (a few samples of this study predate the infection). Cell type and time point are not known. The CDR3 is CASSLGFWTSGYEQYF. The CDR3 region has the DNA TGTGCCAGCAGCTTGGGGTTTTGGACTAGCGGCTACGAGCAGTACTTC.